The entry that follows covers one T cell receptor beta chain sequence. The antigen remains undetermined. This record belongs to a study of T cells in Graves' hyperthyroidism and ophthalmopathy. Study results and caveats: Ophthalmopathy, as predicted by the model, came a median 6.5 months after the prediction.

From RNA transcripts, TCR beta CDR3 regions were amplified. HTBI primers were employed in a first-round RT-PCR of the TCR CDR3. TCRdb re-derived calls from the multiplex PCR reads in MiXCR, one entry per CDR3 protein. The sample consists of 400,000 to 450,000 distinct CDR3 sequences, roughly 15% of them appearing once. The CDR3 is made up of 12 amino acids. The germline CDR1 and CDR2 sequences are LGHDT and YNNKEL (reference sequence). The V and J ends lost 0 bases and 10 bases respectively, with 9 bases between them. The sample comprised blood. The sequence derives from a man aged 18 to 30 with Graves' ophthalmopathy. The V call is TRBV3-1, the J call TRBJ1-1, with a weak D call TRBD1 (5 bases). In DNA form, the CDR3 reads TGTGCCAGCAGCCAAGATGAGACAGCAGCTTTCTTT. This codes for CASSQDETAAFF.